This T cell receptor (beta chain) is from a study of response to subunit inactivated influenza vaccine. The trim removed 4 bases at V and 8 bases at J, leaving 6 bases unmatched. In germline, CDR1 is GTSNPN, CDR2 SVGIG (reference sequence). The CDR3 is 14 amino acids. Using its own MiXCR run on the RT-PCR reads, TCRdb lists one record per CDR3 protein. The profile shows 200,000 to 300,000 distinct CDR3 sequences, more than 9% of them singletons. The specimen was non-naive T cells sorted from PBMCs, collected approximately 15 days before vaccination. The chain recombines TRBV30 with TRBJ1-6; TRBD1 matches at 9 bases. This clonotype was sampled from a man aged 45-65 years who received an inactivated influenza vaccine. CDR3 residues: CAWNTGTGYSPLHF. As DNA, the CDR3 is TGTGCCTGGAATACGGGGACAGGGTATTCACCCCTCCACTTT.